Following are 9 T cell receptor beta chains from one sample sequenced in a study of early T cells in non-severe SARS-CoV-2 infection. TCRdb analysed the 5' RACE reads with MiXCR anew, one entry per CDR3 protein. The data hold some 70,000 distinct CDR3 sequences, with roughly a tenth observed a single time. What was sequenced was whole blood. The receptors shown here come from an adult who was a healthcare worker with PCR-confirmed SARS-CoV-2 infection or an uninfected control (not recorded which).

This clonotype was seen ten or more times. CDR3 in DNA: TGCAGCGTCCAGGACAGGTCGAATGAAAAACTGTTTTTT. Translating gives CSVQDRSNEKLFF. V usage is TRBV29-1 and J usage is TRBJ1-4; 7 nucleotides match TRBD1. J was trimmed by 5 bases and V by 6 bases; bases with no gene match: 6. The CDR3 consists of 13 residues. CDR1 and CDR2 (germline): SQVTM, ANQGSEA. The entire variable domain, with the rest obtained from reference TRBV29-1 and TRBJ1-4, is as follows: SAVISQKPSRDICQRGTSLTIQCQVDSQVTMMFWYRQQPGQSLTLIATANQGSEATYESGFVIDKFPISRPNLTFSTLTVSNMSPEDSSIYLCSVQDRSNEKLFFGSGTQLSVL.

This clonotype was observed at least ten times. This chain joins TRBV25-1 and TRBJ2-3; D gene unclear. The CDR3 totals 15 residues. Trimming stripped 2 bases from V and 0 bases from J, with 9 bases between. CDR1 and CDR2 (germline): MGHDK, SYGVNS. CDR3 nucleotide sequence: TGTGCCAGCAGTGAAAGTCAACCTAGCACAGATACGCAGTATTTT. The encoded protein is CASSESQPSTDTQYF.

This chain connects TRBV18 to TRBJ2-7; a weak D match, TRBD2 (6 bases). The V end lost 3 bases, the J end lost 4 bases, and 19 bases lay between the germline ends. The CDR3 is made up of 16 amino acids. Per germline, CDR1 KGHSH and CDR2 LQKENI. The CDR3 sequence: CASSPVMGRTQYEQYF. The CDR3 coding sequence is TGTGCCAGCTCACCTGTGATGGGGAGGACCCAATACGAGCAGTACTTC.

Ten or more counts support this clonotype. The chain combines TRBV11-2 with TRBJ2-5, with 8 bases lining up with TRBD1. There are 13 residues in the CDR3. The junction had 8 bases not matched to a gene; V was cut back by 10 bases and J by 4 bases. Germline values: CDR1 SGHAT, CDR2 FQNNGV. DNA for the CDR3: TGTGCCACCCGCGTGACAGGGGTAGAGACCCAGTACTTC. It yields the protein CATRVTGVETQYF.

Ten or more counts support this clonotype. The chain has TRBV7-9 and TRBJ1-1; TRBD1 is a possible D gene (5 bases). Germline-derived CDR1 and CDR2 are SEHNR and FQNEAQ (reference sequence). This CDR3 is built from 13 residues. Trimming took off 8 bases at V and 5 bases at J, with 15 bases between the two ends. CDR3 residues: CASGPGGSTEAFF. Here the CDR3 DNA reads TGTGCCAGCGGCCCTGGGGGTAGTACTGAAGCTTTCTTT.

This clonotype occurred many times. V and J are TRBV27 and TRBJ1-5; D call uncertain. V gave up 3 bases and J gave up 6 bases, with 9 bases separating them. The V gene's germline CDR1 is MNHEY and CDR2 SMNVEV (reference sequence). The CDR3 runs to 13 residues. CDR3 in amino acids: CASSFDPGQPQHF. CDR3 nucleotide sequence: TGTGCCAGCAGTTTTGATCCGGGTCAGCCCCAGCATTTT.

This clonotype was found many times. This chain links TRBV5-5 with TRBJ2-1; 12 positions match TRBD2. V lost 0 bases, J lost 6 bases, and 10 bases stayed unmatched. CDR1 SGHKS and CDR2 YYEKEE come from the germline V gene (reference sequence). This CDR3 has 18 amino acids. Here the CDR3 DNA reads TGTGCCAGCAGCTTGGTATCGACTAGCGGGGGAAAGCCCAATGAGCAGTTCTTC. Translating it yields CASSLVSTSGGKPNEQFF.

This clonotype was observed a handful of times. V gene TRBV27 combines with J gene TRBJ1-6; 9 bases align to TRBD1. Trimming at V came to 4 bases and at J to 5 bases, leaving 9 bases not matched to a gene. This CDR3 region has 17 residues. CDR1 is MNHEY, CDR2 SMNVEV, per germline (reference sequence). CDR3 coding DNA: TGTGCCAGCAGTTCCTTGCTACGGACAGGGGATAATTCACCCCTCCACTTT. Translation: CASSSLLRTGDNSPLHF.

This clonotype was found many times. This chain joins TRBV10-3 and TRBJ1-2; the D is unclear. V was cut by 4 bases and J by 5 bases, with 8 bases left in between. CDR1 is ENHRY and CDR2 is SYGVKD in the germline V gene. The CDR3 runs 12 residues. The CDR3 here is CAISVTGYGYTF. The CDR3 nucleotides are TGTGCCATCAGTGTAACCGGGTATGGCTACACCTTC.